A selection of T cell receptor beta chains follows, all from one sample in a study of shared clonotypes between healthy human individuals. Clones were read by immunoSEQ multiplex PCR, and TCRdb kept only the in-frame ones, dropping some. The repertoire holds around 720,000 clones, with 55% to 85% as singletons. The sample was memory CD4+ T cells sorted from blood. Receptors originate from a woman in her thirties in good health. Each CDR3 is given with its conserved first and last residue. A D gene is named only where the DNA matches it firmly. Clone size appears in some rows only: once, few, many, or a class for an expanded clone.

.	TRBV9	.	TRBJ1-5	TGTGCCAGCAGCGTAGACGGAAATAGCAATCAGCCCCAGCATTTT	CASSVDGNSNQPQHF
.	TRBV6-6	.	TRBJ2-5	TGTGCCAGCAGATACGGGAGCTACCAAGAGACCCAGTACTTC	CASRYGSYQETQYF
.	TRBV18	.	TRBJ1-1	TGTGCCAGCTCACCGGGGTCATACAGGCGAAACACTGAAGCTTTCTTT	CASSPGSYRRNTEAFF
.	TRBV12-5	once	TRBJ2-1	TGTGCTAGTGGTTTGGTAACGGGGGGCGCGTCGTACAATGAGCAGTTCTTC	CASGLVTGGASYNEQFF
.	TRBV2	.	TRBJ1-4	TGTGCCAGCAGTGAAAATGCAGTTCAAGGGGGACTGTTTTTT	CASSENAVQGGLFF
.	TRBV7-8	.	TRBJ2-7	TGTGCCAGCAGCCCACGCCCGGTTGCAGGTCCCTACGAGCAGTACTTC	CASSPRPVAGPYEQYF
TRBD1	TRBV6-6	.	TRBJ2-1	TGTGCCAGCAGATCACAGGGGAATGAGCAGTTCTTC	CASRSQGNEQFF
TRBD1	TRBV5-6	.	TRBJ2-1	TGTGCCAGCAGCCGACCCCTGGGGGACAGCTACAATGAGCAGTTCTTC	CASSRPLGDSYNEQFF
.	TRBV7-2	.	TRBJ2-7	TGTGCCAGCAGCTTATCGGGTAGCTCCTACGAGCAGTACTTC	CASSLSGSSYEQYF
.	TRBV6-5	.	TRBJ1-2	TGTGCCAGCAGCCAACGACCGACAGGAGGTGGCTACACCTTC	CASSQRPTGGGYTF
.	TRBV19	many	TRBJ2-5	TGTGCGAGGGGGGTGGAGTACTTC	CARGVEYF
TRBD1	TRBV27	.	TRBJ2-7	TGTGCCAGCAGTCCGGGACAGGGTTACGAGCAGTACTTC	CASSPGQGYEQYF
TRBD1	TRBV5-5	.	TRBJ1-2	TGTGCCAGCAGCCCGGGGACAGGGAACTATGGCTACACCTTC	CASSPGTGNYGYTF
.	TRBV5-1	once	TRBJ2-4	TGCGCCAGCAGCTTGGTCCCCATTGGCGTCGCCAAAAACATTCAGTACTTC	CASSLVPIGVAKNIQYF
TRBD1	TRBV6-6	.	TRBJ1-1	TGTGCCACAGGGACAGGGATCACTGAAGCTTTCTTT	CATGTGITEAFF
TRBD2	TRBV11-3	.	TRBJ2-7	TGTGCCAGCAGCCAAGGGACTAGCGGGAGCGACGAGCAGTACTTC	CASSQGTSGSDEQYF
TRBD2	TRBV4-1	.	TRBJ2-5	TGCGCCAGCAGCCAAGATTTCTGGACTAGCGGAGGAGAGACCCAGTACTTC	CASSQDFWTSGGETQYF
.	TRBV6-5	.	TRBJ2-1	TGTGCCAGCAGAGCACAGATCTACAATGAGCAGTTCTTC	CASRAQIYNEQFF